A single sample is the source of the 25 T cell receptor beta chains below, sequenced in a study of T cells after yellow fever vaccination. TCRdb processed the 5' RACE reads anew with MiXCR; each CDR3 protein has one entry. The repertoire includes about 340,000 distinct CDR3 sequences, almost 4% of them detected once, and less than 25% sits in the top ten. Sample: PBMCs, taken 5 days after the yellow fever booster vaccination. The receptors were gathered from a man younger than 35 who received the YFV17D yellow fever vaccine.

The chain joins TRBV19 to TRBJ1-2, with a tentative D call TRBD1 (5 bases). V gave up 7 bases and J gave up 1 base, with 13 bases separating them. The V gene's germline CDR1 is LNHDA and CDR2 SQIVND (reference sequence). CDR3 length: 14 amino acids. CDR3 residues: CASKGRGSNYGYTF. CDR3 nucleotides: TGTGCCAGTAAAGGGAGGGGCAGTAACTATGGCTACACCTTC.

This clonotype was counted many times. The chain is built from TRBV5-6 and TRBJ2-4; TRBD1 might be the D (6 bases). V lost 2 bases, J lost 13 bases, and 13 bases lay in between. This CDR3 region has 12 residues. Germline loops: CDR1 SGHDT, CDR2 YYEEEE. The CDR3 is CASSFYEQGQYF. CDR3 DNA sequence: TGTGCCAGCAGCTTTTATGAACAGGGACAGTACTTC.

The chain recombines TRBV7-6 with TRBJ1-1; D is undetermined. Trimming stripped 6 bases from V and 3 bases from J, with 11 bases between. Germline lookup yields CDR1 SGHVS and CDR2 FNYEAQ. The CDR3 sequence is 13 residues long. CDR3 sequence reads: CASRNIDYTEAFF. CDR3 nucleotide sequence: TGTGCCAGCAGGAATATCGACTACACTGAAGCTTTCTTT. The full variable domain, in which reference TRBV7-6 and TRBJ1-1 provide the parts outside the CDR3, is GAGVSQSPRYKVTKRGQDVALRCDPISGHVSLYWYRQALGQGPEFLTYFNYEAQQDKSGLPNDRFSAERPEGSISTLTIQRTEQRDSAMYRCASRNIDYTEAFFGQGTRLTVV.

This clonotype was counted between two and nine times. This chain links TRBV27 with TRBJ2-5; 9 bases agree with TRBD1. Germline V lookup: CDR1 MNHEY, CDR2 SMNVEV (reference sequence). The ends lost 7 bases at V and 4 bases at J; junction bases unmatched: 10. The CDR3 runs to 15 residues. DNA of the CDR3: TGTGCCAGCAACCACGGGACAGGGCCTGCAGAGACCCAGTACTTC. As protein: CASNHGTGPAETQYF.

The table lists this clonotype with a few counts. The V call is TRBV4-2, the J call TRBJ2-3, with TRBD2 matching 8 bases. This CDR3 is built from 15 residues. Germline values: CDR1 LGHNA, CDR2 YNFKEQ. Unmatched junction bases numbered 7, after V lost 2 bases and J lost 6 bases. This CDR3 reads CASSQSTSGRDTQYF. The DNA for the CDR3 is TGTGCCAGCAGCCAATCCACTAGCGGCCGGGATACGCAGTATTTT.

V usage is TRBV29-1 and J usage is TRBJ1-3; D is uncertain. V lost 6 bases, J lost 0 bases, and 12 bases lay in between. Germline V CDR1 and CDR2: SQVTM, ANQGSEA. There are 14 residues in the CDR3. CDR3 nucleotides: TGCAGCGTGAGATCAGAAAACTCTGGAAACACCATATATTTT. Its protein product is CSVRSENSGNTIYF.

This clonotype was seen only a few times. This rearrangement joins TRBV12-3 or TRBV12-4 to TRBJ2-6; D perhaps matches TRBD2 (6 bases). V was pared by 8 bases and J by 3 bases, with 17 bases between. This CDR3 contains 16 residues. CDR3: CASCILGGLGANVLTF. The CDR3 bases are TGTGCCAGCTGCATCCTCGGGGGACTTGGGGCCAACGTCCTGACTTTC.

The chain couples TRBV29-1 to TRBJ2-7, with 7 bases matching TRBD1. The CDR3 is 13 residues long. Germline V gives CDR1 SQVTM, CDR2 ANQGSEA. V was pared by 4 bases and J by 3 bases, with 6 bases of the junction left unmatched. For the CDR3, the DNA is TGCAGCGTTGGCTGGACAGGCTACTACGAGCAGTACTTC. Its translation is CSVGWTGYYEQYF.

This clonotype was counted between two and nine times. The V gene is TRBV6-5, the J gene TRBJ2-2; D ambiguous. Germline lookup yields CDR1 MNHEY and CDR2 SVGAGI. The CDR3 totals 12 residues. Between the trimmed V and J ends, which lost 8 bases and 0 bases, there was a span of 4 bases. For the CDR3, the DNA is TGTGCCAGCCTAGCGAACACCGGGGAGCTGTTTTTT. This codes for CASLANTGELFF.

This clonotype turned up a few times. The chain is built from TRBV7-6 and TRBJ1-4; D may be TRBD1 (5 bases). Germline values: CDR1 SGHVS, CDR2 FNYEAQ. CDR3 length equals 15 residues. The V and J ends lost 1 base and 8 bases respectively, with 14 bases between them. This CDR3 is CASSLVQGGGEKLFF. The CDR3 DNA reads TGTGCCAGCAGCTTAGTCCAGGGAGGAGGAGAAAAACTGTTTTTT.

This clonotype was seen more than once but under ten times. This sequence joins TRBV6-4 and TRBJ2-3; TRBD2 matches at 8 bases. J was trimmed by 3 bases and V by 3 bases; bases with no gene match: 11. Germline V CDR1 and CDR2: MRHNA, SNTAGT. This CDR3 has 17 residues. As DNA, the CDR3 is TGTGCCAGCAGTGAAACAGTGACGGGGGGGCCGACAGATACGCAGTATTTT. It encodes CASSETVTGGPTDTQYF.

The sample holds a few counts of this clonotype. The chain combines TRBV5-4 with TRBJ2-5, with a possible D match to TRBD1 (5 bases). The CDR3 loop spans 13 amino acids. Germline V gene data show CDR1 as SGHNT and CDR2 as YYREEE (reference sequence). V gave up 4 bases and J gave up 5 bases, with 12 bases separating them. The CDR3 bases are TGTGCCAGCAGCCCGGGTTGGGGCGAGACCCAGTACTTC. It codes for CASSPGWGETQYF. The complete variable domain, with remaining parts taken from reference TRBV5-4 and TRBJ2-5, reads ETGVTQSPTHLIKTRGQQVTLRCSSQSGHNTVSWYQQALGQGPQFIFQYYREEENGRGNFPPRFSGLQFPNYSSELNVNALELDDSALYLCASSPGWGETQYFGPGTRLLVL.

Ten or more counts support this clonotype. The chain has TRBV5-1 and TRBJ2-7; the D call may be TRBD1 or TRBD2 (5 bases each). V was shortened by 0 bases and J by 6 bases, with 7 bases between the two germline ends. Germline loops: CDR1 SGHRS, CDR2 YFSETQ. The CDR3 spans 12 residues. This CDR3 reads CASSLAGAEQYF. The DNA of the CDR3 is TGCGCCAGCAGCTTGGCCGGGGCCGAGCAGTACTTC.

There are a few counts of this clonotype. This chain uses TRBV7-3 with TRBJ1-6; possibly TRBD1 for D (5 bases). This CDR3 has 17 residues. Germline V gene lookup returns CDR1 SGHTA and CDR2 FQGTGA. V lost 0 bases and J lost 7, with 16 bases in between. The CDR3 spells CASSLTPPGDGNSPLHF. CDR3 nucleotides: TGTGCCAGCAGCTTAACCCCTCCGGGGGACGGGAATTCACCCCTCCACTTT. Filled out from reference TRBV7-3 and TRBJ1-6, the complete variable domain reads GAGVSQTPSNKVTEKGKYVELRCDPISGHTALYWYRQSLGQGPEFLIYFQGTGAADDSGLPNDRFFAVRPEGSVSTLKIQRTERGDSAVYLCASSLTPPGDGNSPLHFGNGTRLTVT.

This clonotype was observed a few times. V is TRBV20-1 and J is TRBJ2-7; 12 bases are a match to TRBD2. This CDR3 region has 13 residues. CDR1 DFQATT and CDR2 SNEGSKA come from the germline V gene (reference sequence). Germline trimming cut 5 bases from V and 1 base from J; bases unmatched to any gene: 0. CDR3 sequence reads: CSAGLAGSYEQYF. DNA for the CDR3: TGCAGTGCTGGACTAGCGGGGTCCTACGAGCAGTACTTC.

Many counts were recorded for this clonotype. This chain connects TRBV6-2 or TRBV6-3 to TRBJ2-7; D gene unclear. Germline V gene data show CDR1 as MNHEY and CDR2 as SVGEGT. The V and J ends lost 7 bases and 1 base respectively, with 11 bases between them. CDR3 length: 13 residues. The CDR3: CASKTASSYEQYV. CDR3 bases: TGTGCCAGCAAAACAGCGAGTTCCTACGAGCAGTACGTC.

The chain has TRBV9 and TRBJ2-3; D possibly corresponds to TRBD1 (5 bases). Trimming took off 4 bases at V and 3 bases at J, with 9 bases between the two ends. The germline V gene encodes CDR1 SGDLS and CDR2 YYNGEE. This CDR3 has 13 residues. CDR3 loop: CASSPTETDTQYF. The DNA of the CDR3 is TGTGCCAGCAGCCCGACAGAGACAGATACGCAGTATTTT.

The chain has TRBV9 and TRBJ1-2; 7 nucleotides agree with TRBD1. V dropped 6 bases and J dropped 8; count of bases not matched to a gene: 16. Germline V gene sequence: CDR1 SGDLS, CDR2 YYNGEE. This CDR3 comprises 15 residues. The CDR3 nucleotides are TGTGCCAGCAACCCCGGGTATTCAGGGGGGAAAGGCTACACCTTC. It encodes CASNPGYSGGKGYTF. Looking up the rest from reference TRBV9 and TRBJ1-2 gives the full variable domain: DSGVTQTPKHLITATGQRVTLRCSPRSGDLSVYWYQQSLDQGLQFLIQYYNGEERAKGNILERFSAQQFPDLHSELNLSSLELGDSALYFCASNPGYSGGKGYTFGSGTRLTVV.

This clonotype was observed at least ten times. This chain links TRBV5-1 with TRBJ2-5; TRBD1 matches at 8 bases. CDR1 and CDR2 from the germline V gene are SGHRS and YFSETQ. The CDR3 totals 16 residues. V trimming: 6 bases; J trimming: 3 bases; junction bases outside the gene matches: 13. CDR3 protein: CASTRDRISPEETQYF. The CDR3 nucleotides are TGCGCCAGCACCCGGGACAGGATAAGCCCGGAAGAGACCCAGTACTTC.

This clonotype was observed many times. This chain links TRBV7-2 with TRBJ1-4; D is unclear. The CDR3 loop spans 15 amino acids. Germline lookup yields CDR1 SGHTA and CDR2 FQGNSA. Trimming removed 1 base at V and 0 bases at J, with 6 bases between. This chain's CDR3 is CASSLGRATNEKLFF. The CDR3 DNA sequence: TGTGCCAGCAGCTTAGGAAGGGCAACTAATGAAAAACTGTTTTTT.

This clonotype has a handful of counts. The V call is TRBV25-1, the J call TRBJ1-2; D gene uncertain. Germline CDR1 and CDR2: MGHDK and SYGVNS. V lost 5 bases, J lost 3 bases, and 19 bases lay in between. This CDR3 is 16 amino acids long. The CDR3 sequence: CASSLEGGPRDYGYTF. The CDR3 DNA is TGTGCCAGCAGTCTGGAGGGTGGGCCCCGCGACTATGGCTACACCTTC.

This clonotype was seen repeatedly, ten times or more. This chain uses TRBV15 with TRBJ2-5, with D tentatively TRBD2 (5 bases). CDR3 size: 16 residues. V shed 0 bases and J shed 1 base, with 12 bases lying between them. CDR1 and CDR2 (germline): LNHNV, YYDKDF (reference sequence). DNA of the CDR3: TGTGCCACCAGCAGAGATTGGCGGGTGGCCCAAGAGACCCAGTACTTC. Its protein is CATSRDWRVAQETQYF.

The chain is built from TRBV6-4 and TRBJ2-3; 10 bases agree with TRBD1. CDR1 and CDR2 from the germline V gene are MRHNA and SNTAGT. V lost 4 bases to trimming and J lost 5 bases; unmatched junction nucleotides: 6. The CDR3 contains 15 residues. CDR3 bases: TGTGCCAGCAGTGGACAGGGGGCGCCGGGAGATACGCAGTATTTT. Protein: CASSGQGAPGDTQYF.

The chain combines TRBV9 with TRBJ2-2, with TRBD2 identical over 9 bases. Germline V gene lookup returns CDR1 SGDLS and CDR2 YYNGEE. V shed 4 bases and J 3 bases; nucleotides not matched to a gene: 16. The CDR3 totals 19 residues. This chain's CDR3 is CASSRRVSRGGGYTGELFF. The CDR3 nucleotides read TGTGCCAGCAGCCGCCGAGTGTCGCGGGGGGGAGGATACACCGGGGAGCTGTTTTTT.

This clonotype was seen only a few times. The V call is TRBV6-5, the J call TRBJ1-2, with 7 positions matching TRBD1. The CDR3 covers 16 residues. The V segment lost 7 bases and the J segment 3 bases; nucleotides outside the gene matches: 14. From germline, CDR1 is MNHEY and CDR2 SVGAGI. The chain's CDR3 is CASTPDSGGGYYGYTF. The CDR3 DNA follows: TGTGCCAGCACCCCCGATAGTGGAGGGGGCTACTATGGCTACACCTTC.